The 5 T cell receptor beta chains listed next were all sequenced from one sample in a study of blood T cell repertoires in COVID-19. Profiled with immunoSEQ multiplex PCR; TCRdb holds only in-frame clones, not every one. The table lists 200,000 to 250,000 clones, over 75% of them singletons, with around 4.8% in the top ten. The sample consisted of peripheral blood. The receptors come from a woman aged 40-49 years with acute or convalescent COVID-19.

CDR3 nucleotide sequence: TGCGCCAGCAGCTTAGACGGACAGGGGGACACTGAAGCTTTCTTT. It yields the protein CASSLDGQGDTEAFF. This sequence joins TRBV10-1 and TRBJ1-1; 10 bases map to TRBD1. Germline V CDR1 and CDR2: WNHNN, SYGVQD (reference sequence). Germline trimming cut 6 bases from V and 3 bases from J; bases unmatched to any gene: 7. The CDR3 loop spans 15 amino acids.

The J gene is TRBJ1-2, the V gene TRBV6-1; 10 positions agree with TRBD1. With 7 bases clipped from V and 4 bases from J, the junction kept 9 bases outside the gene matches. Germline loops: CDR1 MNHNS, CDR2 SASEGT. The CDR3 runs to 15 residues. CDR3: CASTQPGQGLYGYTF. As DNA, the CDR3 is TGTGCCAGCACCCAACCGGGACAGGGGCTCTATGGCTACACCTTC.

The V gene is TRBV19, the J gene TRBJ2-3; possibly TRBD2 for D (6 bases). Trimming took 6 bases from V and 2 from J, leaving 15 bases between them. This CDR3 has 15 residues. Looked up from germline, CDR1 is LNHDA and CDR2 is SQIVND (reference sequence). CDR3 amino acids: CASRVGGGNTDTQYF. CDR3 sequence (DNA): TGTGCCAGTAGAGTCGGTGGAGGGAACACAGATACGCAGTATTTT.

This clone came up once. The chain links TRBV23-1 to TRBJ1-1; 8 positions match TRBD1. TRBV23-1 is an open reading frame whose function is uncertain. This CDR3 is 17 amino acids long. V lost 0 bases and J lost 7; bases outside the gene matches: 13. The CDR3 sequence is CASSQSRGYRGKGEAFF. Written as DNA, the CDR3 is TGCGCCAGCAGTCAATCCCGAGGGTACAGGGGGAAGGGTGAAGCTTTCTTT.

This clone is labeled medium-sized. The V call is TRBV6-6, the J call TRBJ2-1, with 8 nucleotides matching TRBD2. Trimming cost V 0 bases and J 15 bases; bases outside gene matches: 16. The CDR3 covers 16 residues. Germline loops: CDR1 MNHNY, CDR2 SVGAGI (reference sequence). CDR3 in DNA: TGTGCCAGCAGTTACTCGAAACGGGGGGGTGAGGTTTGGCGGTTCTTC. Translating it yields CASSYSKRGGEVWRFF.